Each of the 4 T cell receptor beta chains below was sequenced from the same sample in a study of Ad26.COV2.S vaccination and SARS-CoV-2 variants. The method was immunoSEQ multiplex PCR; TCRdb's version includes in-frame clones alone and lacks a portion of them. The table records some 350,000 clones, approximately 90% of them present only once. This specimen was peripheral blood, taken after recovery from COVID-19. These receptor sequences come from a human donor who had recovered from COVID-19.

The gene calls are TRBV9 and TRBJ1-2, with D tentatively TRBD1 (5 bases). The V end was cut by 4 bases, the J end by 7 bases, with 17 bases between. This CDR3 has 14 residues. Germline V gene data show CDR1 as SGDLS and CDR2 as YYNGEE. CDR3 coding DNA: TGTGCCAGCAGCCCCCCGGGGCAGGCCCCTGGCTACACCTTC. It specifies CASSPPGQAPGYTF.

The V and J genes are TRBV10-2 and TRBJ2-1; unclear D gene. V lost 5 bases and J 0 bases, leaving 14 bases between the germline ends. The CDR3 consists of 16 residues. Germline V gene lookup returns CDR1 WSHSY and CDR2 SAAADI. Here the CDR3 reads CASSQLTASSYNEQFF. Written as DNA, the CDR3 is TGCGCCAGCAGTCAATTGACGGCGAGCTCCTACAATGAGCAGTTCTTC.

The chain joins TRBV5-4 to TRBJ1-6; the D is unclear. The CDR3 extends over 13 amino acids. Germline-derived CDR1 and CDR2 are SGHNT and YYREEE (reference sequence). Trimming removed 2 bases at V and 4 bases at J, with 4 bases between. DNA for the CDR3: TGTGCCAGCAGCTTCCAGTATAATTCACCCCTCCACTTT. Its translation is CASSFQYNSPLHF.

This clone was recorded a few times. This sequence joins TRBV7-9 and TRBJ2-6; D gene unclear. The germline CDR1 and CDR2 sequences are SEHNR and FQNEAQ (reference sequence). Trimming took 5 bases from V and 4 from J, leaving 18 bases between them. This CDR3 is 17 amino acids long. The CDR3 region is CASSPIGPFPGANVLTF. CDR3 sequence (DNA): TGTGCCAGCAGCCCGATCGGGCCGTTCCCCGGGGCCAACGTCCTGACTTTC.